This T cell receptor beta chain was sequenced in a study of blood T cell repertoires in COVID-19. Study background: COVID-19 samples, acute and convalescent, were from the United States, Italy and Spain.

As to this clone: Other DNA sequences in this sample translate to the same CDR3.

TCRdb keeps only in-frame clones here, not all; method: immunoSEQ multiplex PCR. The profile shows approximately 270,000 clones, just over 85% of them singletons. Trimming at V came to 3 bases and at J to 0 bases, leaving 1 base not matched to a gene. Looked up from germline, CDR1 is KGHSH and CDR2 is LQKENI. The CDR3 runs 15 residues. This chain connects TRBV18 to TRBJ2-3; 9 bases agree with TRBD1. The source of this sequence is a man older than 75 with acute or convalescent COVID-19. The sequenced material came from peripheral blood. The CDR3 DNA reads TGTGCCAGCTCACCGGGACAGGGCAGCACAGATACGCAGTATTTT. Protein: CASSPGQGSTDTQYF.